The clone carrying this TCR beta chain was found many times. The data were taken from a study of T-cell reconstitution after alpha-beta-depleted transplantation in children. Unique molecular identifiers featured in how the TCRbeta library was prepared. TCRdb processed the PCR reads anew with MiXCR; each CDR3 protein has one entry. Here the sample spans over 150,000 distinct CDR3 sequences, approximately 6.8% being singletons. This sequence was found in a human donor who donated a stem cell graft to a child with Wiskott-Aldrich syndrome. The sample consisted of PBMCs from the stem cell graft donor, taken from the stem cell graft.

The CDR3 region has the DNA TGCAGTGCTGAGAAACTAGCGGGAGCTCTGTCCTACAATGAGCAGTTCTTC. Translation: CSAEKLAGALSYNEQFF. V gene TRBV20-1 combines with J gene TRBJ2-1; 11 positions agree with TRBD2. V was pared by 5 bases and J by 1 base, with 10 bases of the junction left unmatched. The CDR3 contains 17 residues. Germline lookup yields CDR1 DFQATT and CDR2 SNEGSKA (reference sequence).